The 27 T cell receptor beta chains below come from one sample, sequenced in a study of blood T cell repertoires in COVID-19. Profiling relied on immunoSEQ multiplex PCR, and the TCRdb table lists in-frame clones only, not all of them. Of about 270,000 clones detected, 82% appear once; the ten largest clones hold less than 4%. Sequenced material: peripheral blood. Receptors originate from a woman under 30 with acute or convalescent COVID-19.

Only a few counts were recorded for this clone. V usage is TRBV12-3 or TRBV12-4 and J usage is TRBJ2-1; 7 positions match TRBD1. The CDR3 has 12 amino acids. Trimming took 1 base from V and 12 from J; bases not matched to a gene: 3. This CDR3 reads CASSLVPGGQFF. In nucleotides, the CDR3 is TGTGCCAGCAGTTTAGTGCCAGGGGGGCAGTTCTTC.

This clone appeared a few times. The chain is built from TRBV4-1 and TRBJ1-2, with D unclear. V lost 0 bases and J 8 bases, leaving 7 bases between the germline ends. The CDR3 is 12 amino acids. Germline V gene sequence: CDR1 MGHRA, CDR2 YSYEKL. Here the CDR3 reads CASSQEGRGYTF. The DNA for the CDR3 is TGCGCCAGCAGCCAAGAAGGGAGGGGCTACACCTTC.

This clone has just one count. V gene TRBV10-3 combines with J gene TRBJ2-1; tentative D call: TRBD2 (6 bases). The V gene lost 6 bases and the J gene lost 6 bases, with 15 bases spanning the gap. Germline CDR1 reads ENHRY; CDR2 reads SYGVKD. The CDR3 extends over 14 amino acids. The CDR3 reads CAISSSSTSNEQFF. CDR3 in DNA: TGTGCCATCAGCTCTTCCTCGACTAGCAATGAGCAGTTCTTC.

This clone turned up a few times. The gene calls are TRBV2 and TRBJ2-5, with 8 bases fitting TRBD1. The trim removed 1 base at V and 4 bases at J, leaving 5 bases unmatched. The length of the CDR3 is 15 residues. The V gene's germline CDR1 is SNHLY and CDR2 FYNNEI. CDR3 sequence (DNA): TGTGCCAGCAGTGAAGGGGGACAGGCGGGAGAGACCCAGTACTTC. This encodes CASSEGGQAGETQYF.

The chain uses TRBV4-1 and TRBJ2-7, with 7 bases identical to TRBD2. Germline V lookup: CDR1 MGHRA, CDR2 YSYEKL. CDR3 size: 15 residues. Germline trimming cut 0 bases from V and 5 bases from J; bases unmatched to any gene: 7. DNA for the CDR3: TGCGCCAGCAGCCAAGAACAATTGAGCGGGGACGAGCAGTACTTC. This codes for CASSQEQLSGDEQYF.

CDR3 loop: CASSVFGIGDGELFF. CDR3 nucleotide sequence: TGTGCCAGCAGCGTTTTCGGGATTGGGGACGGGGAGCTGTTTTTT. The chain combines TRBV9 with TRBJ2-2, with a possible D match to TRBD2 (5 bases). Germline V gene sequence: CDR1 SGDLS, CDR2 YYNGEE. The CDR3 covers 15 residues. The germline V and J ends were trimmed by 2 bases and 7 bases, with 15 bases remaining between them.

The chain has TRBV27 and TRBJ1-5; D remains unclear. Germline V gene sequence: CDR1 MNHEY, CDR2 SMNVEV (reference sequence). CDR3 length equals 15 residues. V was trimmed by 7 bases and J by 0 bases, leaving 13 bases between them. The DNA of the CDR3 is TGTGCCAGCATGCCCACAATAAATAGCAATCAGCCCCAGCATTTT. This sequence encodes CASMPTINSNQPQHF.

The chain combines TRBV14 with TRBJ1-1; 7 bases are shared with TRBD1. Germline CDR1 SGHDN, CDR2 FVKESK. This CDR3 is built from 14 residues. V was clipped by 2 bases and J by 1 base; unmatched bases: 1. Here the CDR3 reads CASSQRTGNTEAFF. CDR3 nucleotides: TGTGCCAGCAGCCAACGGACAGGGAACACTGAAGCTTTCTTT.

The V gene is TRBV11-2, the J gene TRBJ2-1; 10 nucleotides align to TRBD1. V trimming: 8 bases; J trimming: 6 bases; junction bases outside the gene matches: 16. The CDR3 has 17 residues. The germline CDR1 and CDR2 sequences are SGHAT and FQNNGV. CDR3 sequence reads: CASFDQLTGGNANEQFF. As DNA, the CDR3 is TGTGCCAGCTTCGACCAGTTGACAGGGGGCAATGCCAATGAGCAGTTCTTC.

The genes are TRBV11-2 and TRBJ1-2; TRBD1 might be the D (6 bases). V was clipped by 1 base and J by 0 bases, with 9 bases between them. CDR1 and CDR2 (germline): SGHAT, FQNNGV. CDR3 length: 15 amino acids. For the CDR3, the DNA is TGTGCCAGCAGCTTAGGGACAGAGTCTAACTATGGCTACACCTTC. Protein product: CASSLGTESNYGYTF. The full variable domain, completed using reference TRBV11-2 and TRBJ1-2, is EAGVAQSPRYKIIEKRQSVAFWCNPISGHATLYWYQQILGQGPKLLIQFQNNGVVDDSQLPKDRFSAERLKGVDSTLKIQPAKLEDSAVYLCASSLGTESNYGYTFGSGTRLTVV.

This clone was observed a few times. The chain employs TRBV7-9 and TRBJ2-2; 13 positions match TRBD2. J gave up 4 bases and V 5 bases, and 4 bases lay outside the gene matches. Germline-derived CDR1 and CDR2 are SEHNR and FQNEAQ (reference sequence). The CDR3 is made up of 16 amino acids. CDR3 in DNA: TGTGCCAGCAGCCCAGGGACTAGCGGGATCACCGGGGAGCTGTTTTTT. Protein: CASSPGTSGITGELFF.

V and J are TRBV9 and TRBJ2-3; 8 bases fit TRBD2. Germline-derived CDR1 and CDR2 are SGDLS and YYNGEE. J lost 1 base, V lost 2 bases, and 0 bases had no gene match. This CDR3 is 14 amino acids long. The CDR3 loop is CASSVSGGTDTQYF. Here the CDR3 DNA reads TGTGCCAGCAGCGTTAGCGGGGGCACAGATACGCAGTATTTT.

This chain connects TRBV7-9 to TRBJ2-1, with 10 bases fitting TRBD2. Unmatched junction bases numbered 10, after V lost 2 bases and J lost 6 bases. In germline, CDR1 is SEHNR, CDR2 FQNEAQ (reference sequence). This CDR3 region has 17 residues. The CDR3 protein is CASSLSQGLAVRNEQFF. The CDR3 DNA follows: TGTGCCAGCAGCTTAAGCCAAGGACTAGCGGTGCGCAATGAGCAGTTCTTC. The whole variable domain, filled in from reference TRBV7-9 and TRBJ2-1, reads DTGVSQNPRHKITKRGQNVTFRCDPISEHNRLYWYRQTLGQGPEFLTYFQNEAQLEKSRLLSDRFSAERPKGSFSTLEIQRTEQGDSAMYLCASSLSQGLAVRNEQFFGPGTRLTVL.

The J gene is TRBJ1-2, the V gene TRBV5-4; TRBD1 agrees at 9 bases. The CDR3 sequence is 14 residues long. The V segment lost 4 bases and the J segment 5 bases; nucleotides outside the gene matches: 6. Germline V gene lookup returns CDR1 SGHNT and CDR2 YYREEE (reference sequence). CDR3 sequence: CASSPDRGLYGYTF. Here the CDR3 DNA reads TGTGCCAGCAGCCCCGACAGGGGGTTGTATGGCTACACCTTC.

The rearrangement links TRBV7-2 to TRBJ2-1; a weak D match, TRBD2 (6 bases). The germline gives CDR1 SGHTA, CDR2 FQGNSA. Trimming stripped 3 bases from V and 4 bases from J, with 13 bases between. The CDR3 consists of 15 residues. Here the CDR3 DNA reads TGTGCCAGCAGCTTCGTAGCGGATATATACAATGAGCAGTTCTTC. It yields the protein CASSFVADIYNEQFF.

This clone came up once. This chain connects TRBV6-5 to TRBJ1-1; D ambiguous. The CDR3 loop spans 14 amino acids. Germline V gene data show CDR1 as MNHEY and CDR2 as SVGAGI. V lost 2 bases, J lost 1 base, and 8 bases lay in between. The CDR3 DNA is TGTGCCAGCAGTTACCGCGGGTCGAACACTGAAGCTTTCTTT. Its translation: CASSYRGSNTEAFF.

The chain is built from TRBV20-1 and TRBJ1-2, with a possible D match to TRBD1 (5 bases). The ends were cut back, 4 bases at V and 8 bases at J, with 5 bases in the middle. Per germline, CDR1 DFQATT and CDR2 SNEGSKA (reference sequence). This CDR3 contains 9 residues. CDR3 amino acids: CSAKGGYTF. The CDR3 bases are TGCAGTGCTAAGGGGGGCTACACCTTC.

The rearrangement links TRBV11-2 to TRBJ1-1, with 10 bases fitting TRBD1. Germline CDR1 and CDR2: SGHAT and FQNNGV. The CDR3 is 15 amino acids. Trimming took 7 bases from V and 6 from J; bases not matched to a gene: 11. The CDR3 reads CASNPPGTGDPEAFF. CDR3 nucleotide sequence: TGTGCCAGCAACCCCCCTGGGACAGGGGATCCTGAAGCTTTCTTT.

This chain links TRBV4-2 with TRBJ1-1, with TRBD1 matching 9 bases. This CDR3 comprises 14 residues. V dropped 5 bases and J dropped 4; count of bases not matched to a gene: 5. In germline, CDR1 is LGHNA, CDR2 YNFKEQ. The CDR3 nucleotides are TGTGCCAGCAGCGCTCGGACAGGGGTCACTGAAGCTTTCTTT. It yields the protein CASSARTGVTEAFF.

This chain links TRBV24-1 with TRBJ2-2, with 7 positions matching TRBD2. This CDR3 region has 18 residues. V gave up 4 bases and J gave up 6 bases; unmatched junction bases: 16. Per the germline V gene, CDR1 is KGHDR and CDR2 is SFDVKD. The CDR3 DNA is TGTGCCACCAGTGACGGACTAGGCACGATGGGTGTCGCCGGGGAGCTGTTTTTT. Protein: CATSDGLGTMGVAGELFF.

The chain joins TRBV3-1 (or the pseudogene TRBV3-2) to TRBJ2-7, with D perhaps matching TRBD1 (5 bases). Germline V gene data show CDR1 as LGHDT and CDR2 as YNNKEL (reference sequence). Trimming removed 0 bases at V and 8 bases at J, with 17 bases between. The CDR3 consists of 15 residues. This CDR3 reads CASSQEVRVWFQQYF. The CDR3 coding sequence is TGTGCCAGCAGCCAAGAAGTCAGGGTGTGGTTCCAGCAGTACTTC.

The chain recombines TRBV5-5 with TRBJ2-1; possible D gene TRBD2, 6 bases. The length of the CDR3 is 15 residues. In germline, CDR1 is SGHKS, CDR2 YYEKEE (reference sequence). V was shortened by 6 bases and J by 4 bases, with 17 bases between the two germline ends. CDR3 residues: CASTPGDWGYNEQFF. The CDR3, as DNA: TGTGCCAGCACCCCTGGGGACTGGGGGTACAATGAGCAGTTCTTC.

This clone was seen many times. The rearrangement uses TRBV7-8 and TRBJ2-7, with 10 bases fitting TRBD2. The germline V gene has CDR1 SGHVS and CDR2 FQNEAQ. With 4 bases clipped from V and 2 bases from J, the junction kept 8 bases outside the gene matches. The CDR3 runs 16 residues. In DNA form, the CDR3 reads TGTGCCAGCAGCTCCAGCGGGAGGGTAGGTGCCTACGAGCAGTACTTC. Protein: CASSSSGRVGAYEQYF. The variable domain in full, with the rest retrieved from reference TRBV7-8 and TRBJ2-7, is GAGVSQSPRYKVAKRGQDVALRCDPISGHVSLFWYQQALGQGPEFLTYFQNEAQLDKSGLPSDRFFAERPEGSVSTLKIQRTQQEDSAVYLCASSSSGRVGAYEQYFGPGTRLTVT.

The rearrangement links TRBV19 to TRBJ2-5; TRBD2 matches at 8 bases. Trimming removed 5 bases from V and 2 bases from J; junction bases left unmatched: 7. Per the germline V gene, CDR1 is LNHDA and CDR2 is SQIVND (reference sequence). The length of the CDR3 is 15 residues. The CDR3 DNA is TGTGCCAGTAGTGGTAGCGGGACGCTACAAGAGACCCAGTACTTC. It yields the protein CASSGSGTLQETQYF.

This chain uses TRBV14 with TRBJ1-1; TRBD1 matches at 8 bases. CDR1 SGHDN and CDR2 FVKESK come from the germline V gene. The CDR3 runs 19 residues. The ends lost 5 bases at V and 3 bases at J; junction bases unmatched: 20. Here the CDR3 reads CASSSAGTGQGGRHTEAFF. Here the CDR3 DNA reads TGTGCCAGCAGCTCGGCCGGGACAGGCCAAGGCGGGCGTCACACTGAAGCTTTCTTT.

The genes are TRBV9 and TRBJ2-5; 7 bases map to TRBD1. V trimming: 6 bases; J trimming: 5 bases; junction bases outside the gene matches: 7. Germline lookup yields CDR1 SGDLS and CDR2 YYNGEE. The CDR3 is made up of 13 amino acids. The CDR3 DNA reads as TGTGCCAGCAACCGACAGGGTCTGGAGACCCAGTACTTC. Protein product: CASNRQGLETQYF.

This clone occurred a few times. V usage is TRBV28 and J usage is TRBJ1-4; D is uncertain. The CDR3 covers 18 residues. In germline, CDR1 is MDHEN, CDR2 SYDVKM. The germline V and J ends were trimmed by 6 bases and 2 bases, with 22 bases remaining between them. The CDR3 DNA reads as TGTGCCAGCAGGACGGACTTCCAACCAGGAGCCACTAATGAAAAACTGTTTTTT. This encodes CASRTDFQPGATNEKLFF.